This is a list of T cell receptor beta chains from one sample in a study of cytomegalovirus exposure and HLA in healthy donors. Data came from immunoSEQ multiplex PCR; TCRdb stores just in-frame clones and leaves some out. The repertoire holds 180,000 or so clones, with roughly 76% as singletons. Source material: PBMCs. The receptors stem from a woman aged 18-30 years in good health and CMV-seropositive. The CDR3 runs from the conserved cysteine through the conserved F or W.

CDR3: CASSLSRGSVTLHF
J: TRBJ1-6
V: TRBV5-6

CDR3: CASSLSYNEQFF
J: TRBJ2-1
V: TRBV9

CDR3: CASSVLRGGGQETQYF
J: TRBJ2-5
V: TRBV19

CDR3: CASSYTDTQYF
J: TRBJ2-3
V: TRBV19

CDR3: CASSAGGALINEQFF
J: TRBJ2-1
V: TRBV7-3

CDR3: CASSLAPGTGTYNEQFF
J: TRBJ2-1
V: TRBV7-2

CDR3: CASSLQGTGELFF
J: TRBJ2-2
V: TRBV4-3

CDR3: CASSSWGQSGYTF
J: TRBJ1-2
V: TRBV7-8

CDR3: CATGDRGSYEQYF
J: TRBJ2-7
V: TRBV6-5

CDR3: CASSLGRANRDSSGQYF
J: TRBJ2-7
V: TRBV7-9

CDR3: CASRSGRSGNTIYF
J: TRBJ1-3
V: TRBV6-5

CDR3: CASSPRSDNEQFF
J: TRBJ2-1
V: TRBV7-9

CDR3: CASSLSLSGGELFF
J: TRBJ2-2
V: TRBV11-2

CDR3: CASSDRLAGGTDTQYF
J: TRBJ2-3
V: TRBV6-4

CDR3: CASSLYSPLHF
J: TRBJ1-6
V: TRBV6-5

CDR3: CASSQLTGIYNEQFF
J: TRBJ2-1
V: TRBV4-3

CDR3: CASSWEGFTDTQYF
J: TRBJ2-3
V: TRBV5-1

CDR3: CASSLGPIYGGNAFF
J: TRBJ1-1
V: TRBV7-3

CDR3: CASKSHLLSPNYGYTF
J: TRBJ1-2
V: TRBV28

CDR3: CASSPLSGGSDTQYF
J: TRBJ2-3
V: TRBV18

CDR3: CASIFPTGANVLTF
J: TRBJ2-6
V: TRBV2

CDR3: CASRVEAAINTEAFF
J: TRBJ1-1
V: TRBV6-4

CDR3: CASSVRVGSSYEQYF
J: TRBJ2-7
V: TRBV6-1

CDR3: CASSQGGGSSYEQYF
J: TRBJ2-7
V: TRBV4-3

CDR3: CASSSSGGSEAFF
J: TRBJ1-1
V: TRBV7-6

CDR3: CASSPGTDGNTIYF
J: TRBJ1-3
V: TRBV5-1

CDR3: CASNRAGAEYEQYF
J: TRBJ2-7
V: TRBV5-1

CDR3: CASSPRGTGNTIYF
J: TRBJ1-3
V: TRBV19

CDR3: CAINLDSVSGANVLTF
J: TRBJ2-6
V: TRBV10-3

CDR3: CASTDFGGAQETQYF
J: TRBJ2-5
V: TRBV7-8

CDR3: CASSAPRDRNTEAFF
J: TRBJ1-1
V: TRBV28

CDR3: CASSLETGDTGELFF
J: TRBJ2-2
V: TRBV5-1

CDR3: CASSIGHTGTEAFF
J: TRBJ1-1
V: TRBV5-1